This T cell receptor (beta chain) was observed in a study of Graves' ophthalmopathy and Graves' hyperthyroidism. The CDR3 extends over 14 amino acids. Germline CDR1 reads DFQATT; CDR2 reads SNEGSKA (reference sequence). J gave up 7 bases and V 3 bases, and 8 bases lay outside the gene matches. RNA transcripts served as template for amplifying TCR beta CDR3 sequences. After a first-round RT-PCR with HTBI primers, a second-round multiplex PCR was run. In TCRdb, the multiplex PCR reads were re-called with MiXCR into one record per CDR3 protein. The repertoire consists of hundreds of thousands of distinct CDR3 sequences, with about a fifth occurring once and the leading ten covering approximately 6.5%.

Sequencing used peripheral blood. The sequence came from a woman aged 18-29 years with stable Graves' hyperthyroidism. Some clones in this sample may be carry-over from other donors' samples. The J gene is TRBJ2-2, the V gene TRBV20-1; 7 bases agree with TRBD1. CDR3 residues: CSASTRQGGGELFF. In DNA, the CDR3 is TGCAGTGCTAGCACCCGACAGGGCGGCGGGGAGCTGTTTTTT.